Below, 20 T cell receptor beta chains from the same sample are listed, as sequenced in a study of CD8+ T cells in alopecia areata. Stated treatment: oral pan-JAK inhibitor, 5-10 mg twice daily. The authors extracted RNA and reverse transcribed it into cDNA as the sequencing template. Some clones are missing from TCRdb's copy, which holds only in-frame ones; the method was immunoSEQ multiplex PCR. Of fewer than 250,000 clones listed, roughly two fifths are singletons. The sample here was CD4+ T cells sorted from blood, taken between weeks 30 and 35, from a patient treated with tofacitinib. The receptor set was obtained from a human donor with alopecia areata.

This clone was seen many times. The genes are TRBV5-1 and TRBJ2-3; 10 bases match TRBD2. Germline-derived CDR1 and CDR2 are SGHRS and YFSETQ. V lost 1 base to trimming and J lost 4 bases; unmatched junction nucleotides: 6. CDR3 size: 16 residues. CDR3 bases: TGCGCCAGCAGCTTGCTTAGCGGGGGGATAGCAGATACGCAGTATTTT. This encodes CASSLLSGGIADTQYF.

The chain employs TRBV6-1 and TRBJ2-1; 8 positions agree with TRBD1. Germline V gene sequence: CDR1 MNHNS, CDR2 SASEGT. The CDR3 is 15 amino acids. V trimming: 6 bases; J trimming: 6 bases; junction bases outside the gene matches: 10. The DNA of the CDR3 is TGTGCCAGCAGGGTTGACAGGGGAGCGGGCAATGAGCAGTTCTTC. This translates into CASRVDRGAGNEQFF.

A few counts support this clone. The CDR3 region has the DNA TGTGCCAGCAGCCTCCGGACGTCTAAGAGCTCCTACAATGAGCAGTTCTTC. The encoded protein is CASSLRTSKSSYNEQFF. The V and J genes are TRBV7-8 and TRBJ2-1; D gene uncertain. Trimming pared 5 bases from V and 0 bases from J, leaving 17 bases between. The CDR3 is made up of 17 amino acids. Germline lookup yields CDR1 SGHVS and CDR2 FQNEAQ.

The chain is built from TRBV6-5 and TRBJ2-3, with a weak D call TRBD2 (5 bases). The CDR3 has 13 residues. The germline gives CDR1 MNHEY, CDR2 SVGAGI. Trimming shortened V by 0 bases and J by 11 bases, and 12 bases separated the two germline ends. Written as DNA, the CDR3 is TGTGCCAGCAGTTACTCGACGGGGTGGGGGCAGTATTTT. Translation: CASSYSTGWGQYF.

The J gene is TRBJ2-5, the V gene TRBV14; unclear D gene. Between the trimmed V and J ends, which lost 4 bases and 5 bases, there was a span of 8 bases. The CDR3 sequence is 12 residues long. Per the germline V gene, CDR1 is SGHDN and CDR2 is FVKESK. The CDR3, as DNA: TGTGCCAGCAGCCGGGGTTCGGAGACCCAGTACTTC. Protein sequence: CASSRGSETQYF.

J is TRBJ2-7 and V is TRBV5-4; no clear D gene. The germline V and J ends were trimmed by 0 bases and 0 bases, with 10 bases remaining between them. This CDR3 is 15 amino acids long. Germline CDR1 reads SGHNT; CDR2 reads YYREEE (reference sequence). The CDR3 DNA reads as TGTGCCAGCAGCTTGGATAGTCTCTTCTCCTACGAGCAGTACTTC. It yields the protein CASSLDSLFSYEQYF.

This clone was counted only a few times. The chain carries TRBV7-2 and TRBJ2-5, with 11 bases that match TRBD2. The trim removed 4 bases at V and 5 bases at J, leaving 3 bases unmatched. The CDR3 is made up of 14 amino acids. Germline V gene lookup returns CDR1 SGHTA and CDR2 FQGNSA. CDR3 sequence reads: CASSSSSGRETQYF. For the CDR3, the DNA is TGTGCCAGCAGCTCATCTAGCGGGAGGGAGACCCAGTACTTC. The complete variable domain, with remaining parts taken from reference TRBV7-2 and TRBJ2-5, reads GAGVSQSPSNKVTEKGKDVELRCDPISGHTALYWYRQSLGQGLEFLIYFQGNSAPDKSGLPSDRFSAERTGGSVSTLTIQRTQQEDSAVYLCASSSSSGRETQYFGPGTRLLVL.

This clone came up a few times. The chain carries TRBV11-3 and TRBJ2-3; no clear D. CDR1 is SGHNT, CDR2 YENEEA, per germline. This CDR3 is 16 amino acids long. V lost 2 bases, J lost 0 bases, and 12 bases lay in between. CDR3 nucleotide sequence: TGTGCCAGCAGCTTATCCTCGGGTGCTAGCACAGATACGCAGTATTTT. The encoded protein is CASSLSSGASTDTQYF.

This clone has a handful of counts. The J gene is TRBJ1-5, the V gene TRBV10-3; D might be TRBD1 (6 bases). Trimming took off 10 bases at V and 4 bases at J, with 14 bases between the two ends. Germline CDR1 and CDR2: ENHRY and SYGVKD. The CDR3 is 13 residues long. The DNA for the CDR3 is TGTGCCAGTGGTGGGGGCGGAAATCAGCCCCAGCATTTT. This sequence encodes CASGGGGNQPQHF.

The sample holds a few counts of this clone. DNA of the CDR3: TGTGCCAGCACCCTCCGGTCTTACCACACCATATATTTT. Translated, it gives CASTLRSYHTIYF. The V gene is TRBV2, the J gene TRBJ1-3; D remains unclear. The germline gives CDR1 SNHLY, CDR2 FYNNEI. The CDR3 has 13 residues. V gave up 7 bases and J gave up 8 bases, with 15 bases separating them.

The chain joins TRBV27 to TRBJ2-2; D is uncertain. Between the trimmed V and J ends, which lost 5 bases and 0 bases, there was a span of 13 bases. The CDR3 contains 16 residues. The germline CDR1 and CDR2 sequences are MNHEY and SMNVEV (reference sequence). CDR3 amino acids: CASSPPGPPNTGELFF. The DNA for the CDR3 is TGTGCCAGCAGTCCCCCCGGGCCGCCGAACACCGGGGAGCTGTTTTTT.

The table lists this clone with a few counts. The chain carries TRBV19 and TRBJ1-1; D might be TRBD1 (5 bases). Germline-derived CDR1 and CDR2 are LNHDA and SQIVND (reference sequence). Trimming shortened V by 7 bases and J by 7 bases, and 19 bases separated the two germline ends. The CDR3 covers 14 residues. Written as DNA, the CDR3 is TGTGCCAGTAAAGTGGGGGACTGGGTCAATGAAGCTTTCTTT. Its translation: CASKVGDWVNEAFF.

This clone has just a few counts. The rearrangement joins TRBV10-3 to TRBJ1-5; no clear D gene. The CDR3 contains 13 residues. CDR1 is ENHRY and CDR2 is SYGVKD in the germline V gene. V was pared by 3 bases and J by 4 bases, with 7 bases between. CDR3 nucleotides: TGTGCCATCAGTGACGGGGATAATCAGCCCCAGCATTTT. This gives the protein CAISDGDNQPQHF.

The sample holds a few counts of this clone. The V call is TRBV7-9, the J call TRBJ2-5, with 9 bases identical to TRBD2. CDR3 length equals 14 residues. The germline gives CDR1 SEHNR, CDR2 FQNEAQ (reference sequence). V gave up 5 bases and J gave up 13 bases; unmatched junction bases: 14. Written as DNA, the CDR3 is TGTGCCAGCAGCCCGAACCTAGCGGGGTCCTCCGCGTACTTC. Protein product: CASSPNLAGSSAYF.

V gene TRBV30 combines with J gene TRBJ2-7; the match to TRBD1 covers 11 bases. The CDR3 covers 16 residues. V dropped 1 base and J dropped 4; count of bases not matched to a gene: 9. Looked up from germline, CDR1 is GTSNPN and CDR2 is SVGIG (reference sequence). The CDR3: CAWSAPGTGGKYEQYF. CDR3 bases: TGTGCCTGGAGTGCCCCTGGGACAGGGGGTAAGTACGAGCAGTACTTC.

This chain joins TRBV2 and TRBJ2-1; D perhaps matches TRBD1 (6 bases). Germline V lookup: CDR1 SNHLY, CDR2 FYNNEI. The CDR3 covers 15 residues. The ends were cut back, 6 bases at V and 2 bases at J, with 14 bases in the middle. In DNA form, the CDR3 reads TGTGCCAGCAGCCAGCTAGGGGGTACCTACAATGAGCAGTTCTTC. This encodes CASSQLGGTYNEQFF.

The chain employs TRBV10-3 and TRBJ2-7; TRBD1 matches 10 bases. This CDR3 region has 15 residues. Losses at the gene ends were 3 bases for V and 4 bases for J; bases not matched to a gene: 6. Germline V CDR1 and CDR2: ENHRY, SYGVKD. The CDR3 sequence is CAISDPGTGEYEQYF. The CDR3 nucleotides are TGTGCCATCAGTGATCCCGGGACAGGGGAGTACGAGCAGTACTTC.

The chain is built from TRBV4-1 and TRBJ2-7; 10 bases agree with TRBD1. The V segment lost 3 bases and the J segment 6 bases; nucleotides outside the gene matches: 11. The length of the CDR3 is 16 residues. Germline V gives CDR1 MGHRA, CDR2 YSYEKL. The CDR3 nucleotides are TGCGCCAGCAGCCACCTCCTCCGGGACAGGGGCCGCGAGCAGTACTTC. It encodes CASSHLLRDRGREQYF.

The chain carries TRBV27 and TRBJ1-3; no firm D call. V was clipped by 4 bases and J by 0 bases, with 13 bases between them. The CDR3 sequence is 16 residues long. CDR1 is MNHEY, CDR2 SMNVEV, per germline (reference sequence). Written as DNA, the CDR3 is TGTGCCAGCAGTTCCCTGAAGATGACCTCTGGAAACACCATATATTTT. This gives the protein CASSSLKMTSGNTIYF.

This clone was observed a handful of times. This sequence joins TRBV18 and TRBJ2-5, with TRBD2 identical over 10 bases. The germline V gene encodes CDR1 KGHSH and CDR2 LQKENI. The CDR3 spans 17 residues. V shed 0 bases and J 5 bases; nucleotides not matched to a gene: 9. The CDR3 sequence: CASSPPTSGRARETQYF. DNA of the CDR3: TGTGCCAGCTCACCACCAACCAGCGGGAGGGCCAGGGAGACCCAGTACTTC.